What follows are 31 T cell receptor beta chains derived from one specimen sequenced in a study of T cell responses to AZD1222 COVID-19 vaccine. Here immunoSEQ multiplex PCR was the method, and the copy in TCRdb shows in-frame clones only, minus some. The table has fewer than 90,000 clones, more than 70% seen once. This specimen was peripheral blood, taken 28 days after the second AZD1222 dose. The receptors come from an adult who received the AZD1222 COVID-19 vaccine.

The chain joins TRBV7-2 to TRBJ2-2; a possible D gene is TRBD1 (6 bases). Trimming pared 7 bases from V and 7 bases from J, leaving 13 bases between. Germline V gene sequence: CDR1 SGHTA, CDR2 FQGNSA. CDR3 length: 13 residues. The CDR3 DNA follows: TGTGCCAGCATCCTAAGAGGGGGCGGGGAGCTGTTTTTT. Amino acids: CASILRGGGELFF.

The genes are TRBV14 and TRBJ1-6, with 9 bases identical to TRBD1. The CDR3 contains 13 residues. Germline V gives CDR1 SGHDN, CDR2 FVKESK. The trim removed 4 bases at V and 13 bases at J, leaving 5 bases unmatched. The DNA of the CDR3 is TGTGCCAGCAGCCTCGGACAGGGGAGGCCCCTCCACTTT. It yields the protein CASSLGQGRPLHF. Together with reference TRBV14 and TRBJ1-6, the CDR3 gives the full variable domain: EAGVTQFPSHSVIEKGQTVTLRCDPISGHDNLYWYRRVMGKEIKFLLHFVKESKQDESGMPNNRFLAERTGGTYSTLKVQPAELEDSGVYFCASSLGQGRPLHFGNGTRLTVT.

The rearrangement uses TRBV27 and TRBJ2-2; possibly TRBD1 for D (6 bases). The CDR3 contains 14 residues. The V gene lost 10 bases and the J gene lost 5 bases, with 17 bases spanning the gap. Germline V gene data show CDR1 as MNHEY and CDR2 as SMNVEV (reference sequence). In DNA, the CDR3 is TGTGCCACCAAGGGGACAACCCGGACCGGGGAGCTGTTTTTT. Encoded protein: CATKGTTRTGELFF.

As DNA, the CDR3 is TGTGCCAGCAGCCGGAGGGCCCCGTCACCCGGGGGAGAGACCCAGTACTTC. Protein sequence: CASSRRAPSPGGETQYF. The rearrangement uses TRBV3-1 (or the pseudogene TRBV3-2) and TRBJ2-5, with a possible D match to TRBD2 (6 bases). V dropped 4 bases and J dropped 4 bases, with 22 bases sitting between them. The germline gives CDR1 LGHDT, CDR2 YNNKEL (reference sequence). CDR3 length equals 17 residues.

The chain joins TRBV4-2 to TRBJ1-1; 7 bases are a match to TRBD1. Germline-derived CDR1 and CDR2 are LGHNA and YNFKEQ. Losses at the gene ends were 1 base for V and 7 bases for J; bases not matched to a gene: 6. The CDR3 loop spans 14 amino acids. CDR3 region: CASSQARGSHEAFF. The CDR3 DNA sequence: TGTGCCAGCAGCCAAGCCAGGGGGAGTCATGAAGCTTTCTTT.

The CDR3 coding sequence is TGTGCCAGTAGCACCGACAGTAGCAATCAGCCCCAGCATTTT. Its translation is CASSTDSSNQPQHF. The rearrangement joins TRBV19 to TRBJ1-5, with D possibly TRBD1 on 5 matching bases. The CDR3 consists of 14 residues. Germline assignment: CDR1 LNHDA and CDR2 SQIVND (reference sequence). Trimming shortened V by 6 bases and J by 0 bases, and 9 bases separated the two germline ends.

CDR3: CASSVGWRAEVPKNIQYF. CDR3 DNA sequence: TGTGCCAGCAGCGTAGGATGGAGGGCAGAAGTACCCAAAAACATTCAGTACTTC. V gene TRBV9 combines with J gene TRBJ2-4, with a tentative D call TRBD2 (6 bases). CDR1 is SGDLS and CDR2 is YYNGEE in the germline V gene. The CDR3 has 18 amino acids. V shed 0 bases and J shed 2 bases, with 18 bases lying between them.

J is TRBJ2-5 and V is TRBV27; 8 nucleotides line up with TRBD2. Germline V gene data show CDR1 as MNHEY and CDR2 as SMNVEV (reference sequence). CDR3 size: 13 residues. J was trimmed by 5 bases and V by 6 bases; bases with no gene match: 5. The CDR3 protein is CASRVGRGETQYF. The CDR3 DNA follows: TGTGCCAGCAGGGTCGGGAGGGGGGAGACCCAGTACTTC.

The CDR3 nucleotides are TGTGCCAGCAGTTTTCAGGGGACGGTTGGGACCCAGTACTTC. This sequence encodes CASSFQGTVGTQYF. The chain employs TRBV27 and TRBJ2-5, with TRBD1 as a possible D gene (6 bases). V lost 3 bases and J lost 7, with 15 bases in between. In germline, CDR1 is MNHEY, CDR2 SMNVEV (reference sequence). The CDR3 is made up of 14 amino acids.

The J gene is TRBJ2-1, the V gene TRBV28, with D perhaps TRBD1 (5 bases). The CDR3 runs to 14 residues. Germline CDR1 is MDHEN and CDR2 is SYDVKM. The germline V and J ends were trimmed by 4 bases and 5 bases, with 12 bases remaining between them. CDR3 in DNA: TGTGCCAGCAGTTGGGGCAATCGGAACAATGAGCAGTTCTTC. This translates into CASSWGNRNNEQFF.

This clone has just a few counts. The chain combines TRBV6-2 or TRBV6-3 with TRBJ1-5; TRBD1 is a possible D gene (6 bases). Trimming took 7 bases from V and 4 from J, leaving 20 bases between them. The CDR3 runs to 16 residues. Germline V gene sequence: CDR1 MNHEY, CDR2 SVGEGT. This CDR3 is CASNPRGGAWNQPQHF. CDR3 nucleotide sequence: TGTGCCAGCAACCCCCGCGGGGGCGCATGGAATCAGCCCCAGCATTTT.

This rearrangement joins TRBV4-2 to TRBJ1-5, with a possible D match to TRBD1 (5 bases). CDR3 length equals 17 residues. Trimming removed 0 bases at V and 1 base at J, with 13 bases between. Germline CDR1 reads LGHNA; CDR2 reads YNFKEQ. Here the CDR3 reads CASSQDPLAGSNQPQHF. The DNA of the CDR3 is TGTGCCAGCAGCCAAGATCCGTTAGCAGGGAGCAATCAGCCCCAGCATTTT.

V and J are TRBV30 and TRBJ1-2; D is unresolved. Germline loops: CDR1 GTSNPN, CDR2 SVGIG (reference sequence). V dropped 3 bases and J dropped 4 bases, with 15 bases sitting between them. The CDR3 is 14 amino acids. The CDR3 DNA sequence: TGTGCCTGGAGCCCGGGAGCTGCCGGCTATGGCTACACCTTC. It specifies CAWSPGAAGYGYTF.

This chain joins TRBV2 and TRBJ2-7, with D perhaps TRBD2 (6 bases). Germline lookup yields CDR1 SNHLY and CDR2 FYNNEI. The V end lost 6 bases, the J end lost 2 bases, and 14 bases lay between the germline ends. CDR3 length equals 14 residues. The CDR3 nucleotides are TGTGCCAGCAGAAAAGGAGGGGTGACCTACGAGCAGTACTTC. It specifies CASRKGGVTYEQYF.

CDR3: CASSPGTSGNYNEQFF. The CDR3 DNA reads as TGTGCCAGCAGCCCGGGGACTAGCGGGAACTACAATGAGCAGTTCTTC. The genes are TRBV4-2 and TRBJ2-1; 13 bases are shared with TRBD2. This CDR3 is built from 16 residues. Germline V gene lookup returns CDR1 LGHNA and CDR2 YNFKEQ. The J segment lost 3 bases and the V segment lost 4 bases, leaving 3 bases of the junction unmatched.

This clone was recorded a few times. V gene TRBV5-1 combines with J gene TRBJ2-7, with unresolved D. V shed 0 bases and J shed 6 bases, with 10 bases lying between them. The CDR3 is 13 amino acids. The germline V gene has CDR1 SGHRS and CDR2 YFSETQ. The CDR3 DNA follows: TGCGCCAGCAGCTTGGGCCCCGGAATCGAGCAGTACTTC. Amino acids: CASSLGPGIEQYF.

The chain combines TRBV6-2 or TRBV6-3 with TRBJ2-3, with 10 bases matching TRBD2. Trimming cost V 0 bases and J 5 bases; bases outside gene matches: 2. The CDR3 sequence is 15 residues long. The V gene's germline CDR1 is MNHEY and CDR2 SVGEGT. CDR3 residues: CASSYSGTSVDTQYF. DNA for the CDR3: TGTGCCAGCAGTTACTCCGGGACTAGCGTAGATACGCAGTATTTT.

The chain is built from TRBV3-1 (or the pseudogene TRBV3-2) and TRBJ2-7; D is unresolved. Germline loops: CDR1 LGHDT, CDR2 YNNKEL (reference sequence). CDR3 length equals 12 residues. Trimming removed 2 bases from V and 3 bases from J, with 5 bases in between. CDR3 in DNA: TGTGCCAGCAGCCAATCTATCTACGAGCAGTACTTC. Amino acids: CASSQSIYEQYF.

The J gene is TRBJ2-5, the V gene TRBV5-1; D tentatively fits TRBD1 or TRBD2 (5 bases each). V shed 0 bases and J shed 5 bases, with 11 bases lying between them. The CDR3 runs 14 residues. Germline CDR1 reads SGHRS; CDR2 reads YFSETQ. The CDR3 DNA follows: TGCGCCAGCAGCTTGGCCTGGGGCGGGGAGACCCAGTACTTC. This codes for CASSLAWGGETQYF.

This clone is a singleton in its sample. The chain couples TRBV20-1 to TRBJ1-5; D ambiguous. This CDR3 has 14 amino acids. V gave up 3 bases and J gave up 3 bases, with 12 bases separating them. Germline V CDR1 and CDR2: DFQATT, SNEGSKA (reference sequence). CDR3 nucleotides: TGCAGTGCTAGTGTTCGGCAGAACAATCAGCCCCAGCATTTT. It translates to CSASVRQNNQPQHF.

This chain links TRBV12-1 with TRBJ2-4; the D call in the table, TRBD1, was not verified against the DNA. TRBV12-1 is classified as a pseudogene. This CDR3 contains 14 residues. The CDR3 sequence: CASSFGTGLAIQYF. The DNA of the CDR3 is TGTGCCAGCAGCTTTGGGACAGGTCTCGCCATTCAGTACTTC.

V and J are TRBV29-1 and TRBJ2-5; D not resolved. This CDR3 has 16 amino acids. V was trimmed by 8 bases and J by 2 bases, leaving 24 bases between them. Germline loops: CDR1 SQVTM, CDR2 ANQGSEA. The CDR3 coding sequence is TGCAGCACCAAAAGTGGGCTAGGGATTTTACAAGAGACCCAGTACTTC. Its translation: CSTKSGLGILQETQYF.

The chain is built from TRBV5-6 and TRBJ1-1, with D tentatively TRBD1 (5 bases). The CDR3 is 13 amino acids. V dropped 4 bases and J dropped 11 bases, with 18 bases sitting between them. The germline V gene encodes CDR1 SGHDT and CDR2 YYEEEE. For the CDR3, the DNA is TGTGCCAGCAGCCCCGATCGGGGCCACGGGGCTTTCTTT. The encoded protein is CASSPDRGHGAFF.

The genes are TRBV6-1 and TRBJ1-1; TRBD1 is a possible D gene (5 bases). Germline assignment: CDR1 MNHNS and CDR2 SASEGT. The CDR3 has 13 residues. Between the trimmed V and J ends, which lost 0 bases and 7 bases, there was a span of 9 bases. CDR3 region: CASSEARGNEAFF. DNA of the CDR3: TGTGCCAGCAGTGAAGCGAGGGGAAATGAAGCTTTCTTT.

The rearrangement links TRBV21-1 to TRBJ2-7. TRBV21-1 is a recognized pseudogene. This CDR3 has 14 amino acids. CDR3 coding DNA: TGTGCCAGCAGCAAAGCTCCGATTACCTACGAGCAGTACTTC. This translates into CASSKAPITYEQYF.

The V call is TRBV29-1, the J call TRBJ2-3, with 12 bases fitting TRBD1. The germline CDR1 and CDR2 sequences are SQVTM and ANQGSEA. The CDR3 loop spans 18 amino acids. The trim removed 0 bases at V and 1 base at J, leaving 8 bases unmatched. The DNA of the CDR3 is TGCAGCGTTGAAGATCGTCGGGGGACAGGGGGCGGCACAGATACGCAGTATTTT. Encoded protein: CSVEDRRGTGGGTDTQYF.

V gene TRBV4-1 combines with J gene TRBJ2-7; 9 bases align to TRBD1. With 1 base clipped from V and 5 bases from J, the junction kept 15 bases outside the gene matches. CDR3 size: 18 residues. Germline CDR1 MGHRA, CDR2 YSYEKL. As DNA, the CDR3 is TGCGCCAGCAGCCAAGGGGTCCGGCCGGGACAGGGTTTCCACGAGCAGTACTTC. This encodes CASSQGVRPGQGFHEQYF.

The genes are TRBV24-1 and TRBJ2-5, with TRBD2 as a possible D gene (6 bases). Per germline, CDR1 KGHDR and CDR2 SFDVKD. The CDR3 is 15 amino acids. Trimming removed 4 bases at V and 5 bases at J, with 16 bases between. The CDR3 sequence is CATSDHPGRGETQYF. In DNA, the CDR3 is TGTGCCACCAGTGACCATCCTGGACGGGGGGAGACCCAGTACTTC.

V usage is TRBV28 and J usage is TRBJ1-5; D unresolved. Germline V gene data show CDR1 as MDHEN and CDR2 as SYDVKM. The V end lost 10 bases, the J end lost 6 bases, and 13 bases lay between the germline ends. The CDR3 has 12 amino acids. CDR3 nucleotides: TGTGCCACCACTCAGATCCCTCAGCCCCAGCATTTT. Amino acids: CATTQIPQPQHF.

CDR3 loop: CASSTRDNSYEQYF. Here the CDR3 DNA reads TGCGCCAGCAGCACCCGGGACAACTCCTACGAGCAGTACTTC. The rearrangement joins TRBV5-1 to TRBJ2-7, with TRBD1 as a possible D gene (6 bases). Per germline, CDR1 SGHRS and CDR2 YFSETQ. CDR3 length: 14 residues. Trimming shortened V by 4 bases and J by 0 bases, and 11 bases separated the two germline ends.

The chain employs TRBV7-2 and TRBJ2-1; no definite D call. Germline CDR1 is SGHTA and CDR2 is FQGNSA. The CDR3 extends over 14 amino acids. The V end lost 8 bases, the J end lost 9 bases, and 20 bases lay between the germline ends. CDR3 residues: CASRLGINRAEQFF. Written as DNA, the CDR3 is TGTGCCAGCCGCCTGGGCATCAACCGGGCTGAGCAGTTCTTC.